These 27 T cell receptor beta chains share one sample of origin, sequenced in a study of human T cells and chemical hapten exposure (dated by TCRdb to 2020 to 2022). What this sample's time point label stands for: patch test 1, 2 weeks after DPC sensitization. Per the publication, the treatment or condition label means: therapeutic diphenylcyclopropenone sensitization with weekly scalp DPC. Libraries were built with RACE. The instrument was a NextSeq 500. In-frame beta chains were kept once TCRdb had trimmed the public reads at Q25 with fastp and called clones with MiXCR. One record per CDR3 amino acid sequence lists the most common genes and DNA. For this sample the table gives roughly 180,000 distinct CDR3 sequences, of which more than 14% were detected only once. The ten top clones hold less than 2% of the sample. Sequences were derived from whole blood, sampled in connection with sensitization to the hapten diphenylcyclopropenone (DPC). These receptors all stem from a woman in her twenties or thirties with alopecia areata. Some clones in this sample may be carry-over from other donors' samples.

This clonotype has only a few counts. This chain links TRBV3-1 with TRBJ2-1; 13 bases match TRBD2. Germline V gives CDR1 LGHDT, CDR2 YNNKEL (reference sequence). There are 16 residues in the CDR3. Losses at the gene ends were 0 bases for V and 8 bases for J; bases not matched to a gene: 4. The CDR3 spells CASSQELAGGPHEQFF. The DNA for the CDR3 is TGTGCCAGCAGCCAAGAACTAGCGGGGGGGCCCCATGAGCAGTTCTTC.

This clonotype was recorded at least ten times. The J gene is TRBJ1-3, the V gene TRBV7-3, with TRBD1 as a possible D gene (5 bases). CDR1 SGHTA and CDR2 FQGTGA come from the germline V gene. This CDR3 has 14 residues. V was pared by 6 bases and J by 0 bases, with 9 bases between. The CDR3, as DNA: TGTGCCAGCAGTCCCGACAGCTCTGGAAACACCATATATTTT. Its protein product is CASSPDSSGNTIYF.

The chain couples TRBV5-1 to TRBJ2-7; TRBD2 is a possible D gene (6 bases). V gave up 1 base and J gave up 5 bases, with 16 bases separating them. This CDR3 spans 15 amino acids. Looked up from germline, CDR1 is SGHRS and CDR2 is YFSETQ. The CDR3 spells CASSLRWRVEDEQYF. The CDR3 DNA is TGCGCCAGCAGCTTGAGGTGGAGGGTCGAGGACGAGCAGTACTTC. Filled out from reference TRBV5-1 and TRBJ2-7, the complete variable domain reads KAGVTQTPRYLIKTRGQQVTLSCSPISGHRSVSWYQQTPGQGLQFLFEYFSETQRNKGNFPGRFSGRQFSNSRSEMNVSTLELGDSALYLCASSLRWRVEDEQYFGPGTRLTVT.

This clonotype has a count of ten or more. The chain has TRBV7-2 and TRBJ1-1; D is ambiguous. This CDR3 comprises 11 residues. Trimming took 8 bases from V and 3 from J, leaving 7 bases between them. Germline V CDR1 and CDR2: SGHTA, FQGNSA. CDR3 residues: CASLDHTEAFF. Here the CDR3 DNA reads TGTGCCAGCCTGGATCACACTGAAGCTTTCTTT.

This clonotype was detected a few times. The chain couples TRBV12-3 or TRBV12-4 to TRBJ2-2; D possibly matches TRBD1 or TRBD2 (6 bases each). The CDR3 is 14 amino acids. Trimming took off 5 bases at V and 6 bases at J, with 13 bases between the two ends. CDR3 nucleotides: TGTGCCAGCAGTCCCAAGGGGGGATCCGGGGAGCTGTTTTTT. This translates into CASSPKGGSGELFF.

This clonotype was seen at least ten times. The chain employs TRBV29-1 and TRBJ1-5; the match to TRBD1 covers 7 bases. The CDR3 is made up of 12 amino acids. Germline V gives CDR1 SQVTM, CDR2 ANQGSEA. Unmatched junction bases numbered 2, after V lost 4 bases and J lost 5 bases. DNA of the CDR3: TGCAGCGTTGTTCAGGGGGATCAGCCCCAGCATTTT. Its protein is CSVVQGDQPQHF.

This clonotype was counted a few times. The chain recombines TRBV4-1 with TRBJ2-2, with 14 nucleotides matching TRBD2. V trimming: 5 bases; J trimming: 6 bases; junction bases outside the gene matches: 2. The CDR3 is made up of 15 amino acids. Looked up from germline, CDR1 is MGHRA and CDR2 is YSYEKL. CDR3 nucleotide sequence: TGCGCCAGCAGCAAGGGACTAGCGGGAGCCGGGGAGCTGTTTTTT. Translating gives CASSKGLAGAGELFF.

Written as DNA, the CDR3 is TGTGCCAGCCGCTCCCTTGTAGCGGGCTTAGATAATGAGCAGTTCTTC. It is translated as CASRSLVAGLDNEQFF. This chain connects TRBV6-5 to TRBJ2-1, with 7 positions matching TRBD2. The CDR3 runs to 16 residues. V gave up 8 bases and J gave up 7 bases; unmatched junction bases: 17. Per germline, CDR1 MNHEY and CDR2 SVGAGI.

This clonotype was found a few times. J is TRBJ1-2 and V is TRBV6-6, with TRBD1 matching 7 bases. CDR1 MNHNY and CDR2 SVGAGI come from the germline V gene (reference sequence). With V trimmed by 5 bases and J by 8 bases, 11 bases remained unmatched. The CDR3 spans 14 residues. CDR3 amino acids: CASSQIGQEGGYTF. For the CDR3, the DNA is TGTGCCAGCAGTCAAATAGGACAGGAGGGAGGCTACACCTTC.

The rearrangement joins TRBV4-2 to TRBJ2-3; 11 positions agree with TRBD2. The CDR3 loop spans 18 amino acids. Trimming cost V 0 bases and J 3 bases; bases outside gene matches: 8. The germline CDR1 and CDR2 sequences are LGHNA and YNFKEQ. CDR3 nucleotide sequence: TGTGCCAGCAGCCAAGATCCGGTAGCGGGGGGGTCGACAGATACGCAGTATTTT. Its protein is CASSQDPVAGGSTDTQYF.

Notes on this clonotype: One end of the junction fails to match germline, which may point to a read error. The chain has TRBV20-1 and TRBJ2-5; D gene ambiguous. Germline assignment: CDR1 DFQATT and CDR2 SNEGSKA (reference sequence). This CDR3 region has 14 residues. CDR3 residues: CSASIVGSQVTQYF. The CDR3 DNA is TGCAGTGCCTCAATTGTGGGTAGCCAAGTGACCCAGTACTTC.

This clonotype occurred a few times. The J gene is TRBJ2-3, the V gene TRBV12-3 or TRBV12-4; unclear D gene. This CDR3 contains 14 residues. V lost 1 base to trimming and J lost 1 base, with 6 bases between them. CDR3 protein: CASSLDPGTDTQYF. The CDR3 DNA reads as TGTGCCAGCAGTTTAGACCCGGGCACAGATACGCAGTATTTT.

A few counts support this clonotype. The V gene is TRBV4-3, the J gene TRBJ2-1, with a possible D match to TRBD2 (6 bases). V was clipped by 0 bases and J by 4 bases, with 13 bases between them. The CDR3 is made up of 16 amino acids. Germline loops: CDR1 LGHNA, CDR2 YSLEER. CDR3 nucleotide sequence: TGCGCCAGCAGCCAAGATAGGCTAGCGTATTACAATGAGCAGTTCTTC. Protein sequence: CASSQDRLAYYNEQFF.

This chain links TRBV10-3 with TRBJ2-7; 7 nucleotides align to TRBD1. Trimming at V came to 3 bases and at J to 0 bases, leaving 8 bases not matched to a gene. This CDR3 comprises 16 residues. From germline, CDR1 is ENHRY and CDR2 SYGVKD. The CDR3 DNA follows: TGTGCCATCAGTGATTTGGGGACAGACTTCTCCTACGAGCAGTACTTC. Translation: CAISDLGTDFSYEQYF.

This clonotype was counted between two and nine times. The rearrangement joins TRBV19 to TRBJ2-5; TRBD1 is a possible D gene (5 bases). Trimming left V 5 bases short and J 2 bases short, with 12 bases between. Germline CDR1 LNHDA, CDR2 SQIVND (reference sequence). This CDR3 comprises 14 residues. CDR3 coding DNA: TGTGCCAGTAGTCGCAGCAGGGTACAAGAGACCCAGTACTTC. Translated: CASSRSRVQETQYF.

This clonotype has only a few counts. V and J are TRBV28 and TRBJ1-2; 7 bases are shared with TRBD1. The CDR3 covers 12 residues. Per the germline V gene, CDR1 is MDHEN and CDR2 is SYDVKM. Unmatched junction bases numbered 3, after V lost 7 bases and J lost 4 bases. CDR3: CASTTGAYGYTF. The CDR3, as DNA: TGTGCCAGCACAACAGGGGCCTATGGCTACACCTTC.

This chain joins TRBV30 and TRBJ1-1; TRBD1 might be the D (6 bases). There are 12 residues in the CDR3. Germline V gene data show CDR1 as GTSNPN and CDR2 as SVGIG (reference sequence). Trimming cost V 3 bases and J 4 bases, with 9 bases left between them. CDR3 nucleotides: TGTGCCTGGAGAGGGGGGAGCACTGAAGCTTTCTTT. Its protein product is CAWRGGSTEAFF.

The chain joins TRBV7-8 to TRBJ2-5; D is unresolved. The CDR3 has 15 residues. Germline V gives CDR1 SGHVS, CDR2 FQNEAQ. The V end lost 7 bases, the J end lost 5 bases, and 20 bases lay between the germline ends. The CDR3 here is CASKTARRESETQYF. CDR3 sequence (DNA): TGTGCCAGCAAAACGGCCCGACGTGAATCCGAGACCCAGTACTTC. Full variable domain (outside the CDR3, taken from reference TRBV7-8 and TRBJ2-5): GAGVSQSPRYKVAKRGQDVALRCDPISGHVSLFWYQQALGQGPEFLTYFQNEAQLDKSGLPSDRFFAERPEGSVSTLKIQRTQQEDSAVYLCASKTARRESETQYFGPGTRLLVL.

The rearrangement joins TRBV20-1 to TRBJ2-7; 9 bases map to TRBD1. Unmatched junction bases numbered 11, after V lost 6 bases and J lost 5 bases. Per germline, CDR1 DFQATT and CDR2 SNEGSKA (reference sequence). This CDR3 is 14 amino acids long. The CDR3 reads CSAEDRGPLNEQYF. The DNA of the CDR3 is TGCAGTGCGGAGGACAGGGGCCCCCTGAACGAGCAGTACTTC.

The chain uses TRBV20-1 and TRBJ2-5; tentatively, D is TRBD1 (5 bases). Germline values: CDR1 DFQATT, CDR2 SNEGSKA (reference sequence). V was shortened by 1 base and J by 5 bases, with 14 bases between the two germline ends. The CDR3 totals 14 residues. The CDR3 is CSARVIGVGETQYF. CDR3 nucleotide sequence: TGCAGTGCTAGAGTCATAGGGGTAGGGGAGACCCAGTACTTC.

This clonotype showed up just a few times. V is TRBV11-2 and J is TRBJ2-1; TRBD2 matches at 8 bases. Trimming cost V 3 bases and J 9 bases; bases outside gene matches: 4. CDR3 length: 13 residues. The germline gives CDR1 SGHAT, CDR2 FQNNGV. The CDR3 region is CASSFETSAEQFF. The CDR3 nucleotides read TGTGCCAGCAGCTTTGAGACTAGCGCTGAGCAGTTCTTC. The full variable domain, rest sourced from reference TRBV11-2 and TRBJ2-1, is EAGVAQSPRYKIIEKRQSVAFWCNPISGHATLYWYQQILGQGPKLLIQFQNNGVVDDSQLPKDRFSAERLKGVDSTLKIQPAKLEDSAVYLCASSFETSAEQFFGPGTRLTVL.

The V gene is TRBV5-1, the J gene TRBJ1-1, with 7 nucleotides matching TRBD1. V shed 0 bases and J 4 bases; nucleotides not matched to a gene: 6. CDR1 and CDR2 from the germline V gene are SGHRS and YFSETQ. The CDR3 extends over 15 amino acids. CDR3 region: CASSLGQGGFTEAFF. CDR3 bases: TGCGCCAGCAGCTTGGGACAGGGTGGTTTCACTGAAGCTTTCTTT.

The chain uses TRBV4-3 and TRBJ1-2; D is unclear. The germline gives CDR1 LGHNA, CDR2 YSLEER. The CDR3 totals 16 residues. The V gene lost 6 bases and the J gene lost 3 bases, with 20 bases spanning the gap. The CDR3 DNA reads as TGCGCCAGCAGACGAGGCGTACGTTCCGACCACTATGGCTACACCTTC. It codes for CASRRGVRSDHYGYTF.

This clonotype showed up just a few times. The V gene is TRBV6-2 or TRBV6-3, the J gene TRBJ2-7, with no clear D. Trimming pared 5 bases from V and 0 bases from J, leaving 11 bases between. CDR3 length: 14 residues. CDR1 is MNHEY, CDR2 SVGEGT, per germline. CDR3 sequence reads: CASSRTDSSYEQYF. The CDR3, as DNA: TGTGCCAGCAGTCGGACGGATAGCTCCTACGAGCAGTACTTC.

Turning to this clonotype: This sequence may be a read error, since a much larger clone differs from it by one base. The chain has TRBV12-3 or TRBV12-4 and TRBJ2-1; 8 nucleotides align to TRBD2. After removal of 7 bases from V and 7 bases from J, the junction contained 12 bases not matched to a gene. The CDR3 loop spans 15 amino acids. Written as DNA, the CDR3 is TGTGCCAGCACCTTAGATAGCGGGAATCGGAATGAGCAGTTCTTC. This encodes CASTLDSGNRNEQFF.

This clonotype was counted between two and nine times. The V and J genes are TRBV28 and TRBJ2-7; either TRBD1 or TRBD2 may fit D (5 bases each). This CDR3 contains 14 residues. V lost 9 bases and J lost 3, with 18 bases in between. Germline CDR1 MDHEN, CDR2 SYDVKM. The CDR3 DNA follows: TGTGCCAGTGCCGAGGAGGCAGGGTACTACGAGCAGTACTTC. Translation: CASAEEAGYYEQYF.

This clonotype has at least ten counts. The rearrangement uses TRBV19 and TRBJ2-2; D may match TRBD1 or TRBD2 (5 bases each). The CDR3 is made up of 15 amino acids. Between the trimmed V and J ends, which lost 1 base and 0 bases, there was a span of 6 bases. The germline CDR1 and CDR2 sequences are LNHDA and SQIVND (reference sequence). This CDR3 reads CASSIGGTNTGELFF. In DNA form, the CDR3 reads TGTGCCAGTAGTATAGGGGGGACGAACACCGGGGAGCTGTTTTTT.